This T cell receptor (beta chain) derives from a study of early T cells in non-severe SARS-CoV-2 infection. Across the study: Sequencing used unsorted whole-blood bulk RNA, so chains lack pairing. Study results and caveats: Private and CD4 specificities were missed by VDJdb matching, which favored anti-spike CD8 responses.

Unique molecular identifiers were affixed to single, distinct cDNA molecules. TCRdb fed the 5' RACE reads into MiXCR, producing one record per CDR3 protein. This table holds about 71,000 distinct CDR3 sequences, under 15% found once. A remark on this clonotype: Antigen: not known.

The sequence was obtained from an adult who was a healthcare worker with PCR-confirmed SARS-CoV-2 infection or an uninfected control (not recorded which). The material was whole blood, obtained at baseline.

CDR3 loop: CASSYSIRNNSPLHF. The CDR3 nucleotides read TGTGCCAGCAGTTACAGTATTCGGAATAATTCACCCCTCCACTTT. V and J are TRBV6-5 and TRBJ1-6; D remains ambiguous. The ends were cut back, 2 bases at V and 5 bases at J, with 10 bases in the middle. Germline V gives CDR1 MNHEY, CDR2 SVGAGI. The CDR3 is 15 amino acids.